This T cell receptor (beta chain) is from a study of blood T cell repertoires in COVID-19 (dated by TCRdb to about 2020). Broadly, across the study: Samples covering the acute and convalescent phases of COVID-19 were provided by collaborators in the United States, Italy and Spain. A freely available public database, intended as a resource for researchers studying the immune response to SARS-CoV-2, is where the repertoires were released. The samples were drawn from two sources: the first 160 participants of the ongoing ImmuneRACE study, and 1,254 subjects contributed by 6 global collaborators. Where available, HLA class I and class II types were taken from metadata supplied by the sample provider and were not determined by assay-based typing. Subjects who had been exposed to COVID-19, were actively infected with it, or had recovered from it provided the deeply sampled blood TCRbeta repertoires that made up the dataset. The sample metadata nearly always contained a de-identified subject ID, COVID-19 status, age in years and sex. The material from the prospective study consisted of cDNA or gDNA derived from T cells, B-cell-depleted T cells, or PBMCs. Overall study outcomes, separate from this receptor: Clinical and demographic metadata were provided uncurated, with the amount varying by source and participant.

This clone is a singleton in its sample. It lacks a known antigen. The record has no base qualities; no much larger clone is one base away. TCRbeta CDR3 regions were amplified from genomic DNA using the immunoSEQ Assay, a bias-controlled multiplex PCR. The study's processing was this. Within the assay, amplification of reference gene primers was used to estimate how many nucleated cells each sample contained. To quantify the absolute abundance of each unique TCRbeta CDR3 rearrangement, sequence reads were collapsed and filtered. Productive Simpson clonality was computed per sample as the square root of Simpson's diversity index over productive rearrangements. As stored in TCRdb, this immuneACCESS dataset retains in-frame rearrangements with V and J assigned. A fraction of the clones does not appear; measured against another copy, unresolved V genes explain less than half of the discrepancy, and the remainder lacks a known reason. V and J calls and clone size come straight from that table; D and trimming were deduced from the DNA. Here the sample has about 480,000 clones; 85% to 90% occur a single time. Of the sample, approximately 1.8% falls within the top ten clones.

Enrolling through a virtual design, the prospective study's participants ranged in age from about 18 to 89 years and lived across around 25 United States geographic areas. Cohort assignment in the prospective study relied on participant-reported clinical history from a screening survey and a study questionnaire. Recovered participants in ImmuneRACE Cohort 3 were defined by two consecutive negative NP/OP PCR tests, clearance by a healthcare professional, or resolution of symptoms. In the prospective study, whole blood, serum and a nasopharyngeal or oropharyngeal swab were collected from each participant by mobile phlebotomists. Participants in the prospective study had the option to provide additional blood draws and questionnaires over a roughly 2-month period. Before DNA extraction, prospective study blood samples were shipped either frozen or at room temperature. The specimen was PBMCs or T cells enriched from blood (not recorded which). The clonotype was recovered from a woman between 40 and 50 years old who had recovered from COVID-19.

The nucleotide sequence reads TGTGCCAGCAGCTTAGCGAGGGGGCGCGAATACGAGCAGTACTTC. Its product reads: CASSLARGREYEQYF. This receptor chain uses TRBV11-2 and TRBJ2-7, and 7 junctional nucleotides match TRBD1. The CDR3 contains 15 residues, cysteine and phenylalanine counted. The entry retains the CDR3 DNA only, 45 bases that are in frame from base 1. CDR1 and CDR2 are drawn from the germline V gene: SGHAT, FQNNGV. V and J are trimmed by 1 base and 4 bases, and the gene matches miss 7 bases of the junction.